This T cell receptor (beta chain) was identified in a study of T cell responses to AZD1222 COVID-19 vaccine. Overall study findings and caveats: Nearly half of unique spike-specific TCRs reportedly avoided B.1.351 and B.1.1.7 mutated regions.

Sequenced by immunoSEQ multiplex PCR; TCRdb stores in-frame clones only, minus some. Of more than 150,000 clones listed, 90% to 95% are singletons. Recipients boosted at about 4 weeks or about 12 weeks are pooled. With 10 bases removed from V and 0 bases from J, the gap between germline ends came to 13 bases. The CDR3 length is 15 residues. Germline V lookup: CDR1 MNHEY, CDR2 SVGAGI. Note on this clone: Its antigen is still unknown.

The source is an adult who received the AZD1222 COVID-19 vaccine. V and J are TRBV6-5 and TRBJ2-6, with D possibly matching TRBD2 (5 bases). Sample: peripheral blood, taken 28 days after the second AZD1222 dose. The CDR3: CATRTASSGANVLTF. The CDR3 DNA reads TGTGCCACCCGGACTGCCTCCTCTGGGGCCAACGTCCTGACTTTC.